This record concerns one TCR beta chain sequence. Authors' data handling: Nucleated cell counts were estimated from reference gene primer amplification. Repertoires were generated with immunoSEQ multiplex PCR, while TCRdb's copy carries only in-frame clones and drops some. The DNA gave D and trimming, while V, J and clone size come from that table. Seen here are approximately 89,000 clones, about 85% observed once, and the top ten hold approximately 12%. This sample is part of a study of blood T cell repertoires in COVID-19. Turning to the study itself: Acute-phase and convalescent COVID-19 samples originated in the United States, Italy and Spain. T cells, B-cell-depleted T cells, or PBMCs provided the cDNA or gDNA that served as material.

CDR3 length equals 15 residues. Trimming at V came to 8 bases and at J to 0 bases, leaving 8 bases not matched to a gene. CDR1 is KGHSH, CDR2 LQKENI, per germline. The rearrangement joins TRBV18 to TRBJ2-3; 7 bases map to TRBD2. Sequenced sample: peripheral blood. The TCR was taken from a woman in her 70s with active or convalescent COVID-19. Written as DNA, the CDR3 is TGTGCCAGCAGAGAAGCGGGAACCAGCACAGATACGCAGTATTTT. Its protein is CASREAGTSTDTQYF.